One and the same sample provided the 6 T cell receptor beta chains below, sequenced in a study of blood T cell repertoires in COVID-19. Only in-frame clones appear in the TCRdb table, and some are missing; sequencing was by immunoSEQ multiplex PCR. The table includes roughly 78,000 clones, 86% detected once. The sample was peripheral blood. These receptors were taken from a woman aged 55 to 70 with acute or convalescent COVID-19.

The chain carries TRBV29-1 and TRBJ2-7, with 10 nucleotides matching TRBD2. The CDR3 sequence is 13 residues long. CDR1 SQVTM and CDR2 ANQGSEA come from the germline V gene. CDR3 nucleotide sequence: TGCAGAGGGTTAGCGGGAGGACCCCTCGAGCAGTACTTC. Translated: CRGLAGGPLEQYF.

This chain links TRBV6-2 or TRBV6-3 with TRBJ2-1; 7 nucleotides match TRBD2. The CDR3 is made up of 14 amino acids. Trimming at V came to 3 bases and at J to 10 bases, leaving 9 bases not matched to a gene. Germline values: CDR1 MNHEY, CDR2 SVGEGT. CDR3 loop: CASSYSGGSGEQFF. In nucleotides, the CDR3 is TGTGCCAGCAGTTATTCGGGGGGATCAGGGGAGCAGTTCTTC.

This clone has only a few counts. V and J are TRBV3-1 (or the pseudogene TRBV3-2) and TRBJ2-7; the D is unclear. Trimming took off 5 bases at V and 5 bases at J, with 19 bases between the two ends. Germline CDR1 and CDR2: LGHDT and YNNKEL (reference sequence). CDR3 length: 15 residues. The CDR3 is CASSFRVGLLNEQYF. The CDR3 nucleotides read TGTGCCAGCAGCTTCCGGGTTGGCCTTCTTAACGAGCAGTACTTC.

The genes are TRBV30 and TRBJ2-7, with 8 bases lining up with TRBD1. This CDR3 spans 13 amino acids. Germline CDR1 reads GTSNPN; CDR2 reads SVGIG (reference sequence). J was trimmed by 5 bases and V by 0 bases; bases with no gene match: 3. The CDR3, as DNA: TGTGCCTGGAGTGTCAGGGGGCCCCACGAGCAGTACTTC. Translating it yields CAWSVRGPHEQYF.

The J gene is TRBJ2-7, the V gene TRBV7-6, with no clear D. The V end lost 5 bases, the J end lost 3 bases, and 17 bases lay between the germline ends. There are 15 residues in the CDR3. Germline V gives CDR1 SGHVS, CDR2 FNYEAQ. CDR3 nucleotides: TGTGCCAGCAGCCTAAATCCGGAGTTGTACTACGAGCAGTACTTC. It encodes CASSLNPELYYEQYF.

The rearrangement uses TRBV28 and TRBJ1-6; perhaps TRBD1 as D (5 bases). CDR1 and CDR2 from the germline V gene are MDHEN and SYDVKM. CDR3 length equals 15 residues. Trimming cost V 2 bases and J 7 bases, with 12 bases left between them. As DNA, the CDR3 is TGTGCCAGCAGTTTAGTGTCCGGGGGGAATTCACCCCTCCACTTT. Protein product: CASSLVSGGNSPLHF. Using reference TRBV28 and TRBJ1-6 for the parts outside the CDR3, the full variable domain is DVKVTQSSRYLVKRTGEKVFLECVQDMDHENMFWYRQDPGLGLRLIYFSYDVKMKEKGDIPEGYSVSREKKERFSLILESASTNQTSMYLCASSLVSGGNSPLHFGNGTRLTVT.